This TCR beta chain comes out of a study of sequential checkpoint blockade in melanoma. The wider study: Randomization was 1:1 between first-line nivolumab→ipilimumab and ipilimumab→nivolumab.

Sequencing was performed with immunoSEQ multiplex PCR; in TCRdb, only in-frame clones are kept and a portion is missing. The sample includes about 11,000 clones, 78% seen only once; the top ten take about 11%. The sample's treatment: randomized to nivolumab then ipilimumab (arm A) or the reverse (arm B). Sorted cells were live CD3+CD8+, lacking CD19 and CD56, from PBMCs. This CDR3 has 15 residues. Germline CDR1 MDHEN, CDR2 SYDVKM. Trimming at V came to 6 bases and at J to 6 bases, leaving 9 bases not matched to a gene. This specimen was CD8+ T cells sorted from blood (inferred from file names), taken from a patient given nivolumab and ipilimumab in sequence. The clonotype comes from a human donor with melanoma. The chain has TRBV28 and TRBJ2-3; 10 nucleotides line up with TRBD2. In nucleotides, the CDR3 is TGTGCCAGCAGGGCGACTAGCGGGTTGGGGGATACGCAGTATTTT. Translating gives CASRATSGLGDTQYF.